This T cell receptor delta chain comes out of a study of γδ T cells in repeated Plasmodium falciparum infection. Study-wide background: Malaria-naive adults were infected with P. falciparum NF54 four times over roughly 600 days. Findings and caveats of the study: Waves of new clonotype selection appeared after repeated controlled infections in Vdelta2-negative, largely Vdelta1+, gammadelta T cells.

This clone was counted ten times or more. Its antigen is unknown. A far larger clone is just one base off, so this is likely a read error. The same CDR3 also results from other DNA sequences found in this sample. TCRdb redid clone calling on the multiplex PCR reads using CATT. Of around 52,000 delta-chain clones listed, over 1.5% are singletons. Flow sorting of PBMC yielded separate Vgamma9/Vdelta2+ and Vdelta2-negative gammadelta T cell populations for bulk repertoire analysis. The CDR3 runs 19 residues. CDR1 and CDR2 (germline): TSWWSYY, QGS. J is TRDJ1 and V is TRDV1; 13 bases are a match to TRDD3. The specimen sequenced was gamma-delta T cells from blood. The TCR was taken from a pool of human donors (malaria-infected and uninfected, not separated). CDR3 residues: CALGELGEYWGIRTDKLIF. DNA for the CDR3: TGTGCCCTTGGGGAACTTGGGGAGTACTGGGGGATACGGACCGATAAACTCATCTTT.